This TCR beta chain was found in a study of a mutant IDH1 vaccine in newly diagnosed glioma. Study summary: Patients were pretreated with radiotherapy, temozolomide, or both, mostly both.

Details on this clone: No antigen is known for it.

The V segment lost 3 bases and the J segment 10 bases; nucleotides outside the gene matches: 13. This CDR3 region has 15 residues. Germline assignment: CDR1 SGDLS and CDR2 YYNGEE. Time point in this sample: week 35, safety follow-up. Vaccinated patients received 300 ug of mutant IDH1 20-mer peptide per dose, with topical imiquimod. Administration of eight vaccinations to patients took place in weeks 1, 3, 5, 7, 11, 15, 19, 23. Some clones are missing from TCRdb's copy, which holds only in-frame ones; the method was immunoSEQ multiplex PCR. The sample has roughly 52,000 clones, 75% to 85% seen once. This clonotype was sampled from a man aged 35 to 55 with glioma. V and J are TRBV9 and TRBJ2-3; 8 nucleotides align to TRBD2. The sample was PBMCs, taken from a glioma patient whose treatment included an IDH1 peptide vaccine. The CDR3 DNA sequence: TGTGCCAGCAGCGCCCCGGGACTAGTGGAGTCGGCGCAGTATTTT. It is translated as CASSAPGLVESAQYF.